Presented here are 30 T cell receptor beta chains from one specimen sequenced in a study of tissue T cells after allogeneic stem cell transplantation. Stated time point: mouse harvest day 7 after allogeneic transplant. Tail vein injection delivered 10^7 T-cell-depleted bone marrow cells and 10^6 splenic CD5+ T cells. Profiled with immunoSEQ multiplex PCR; TCRdb holds only in-frame clones, not every one. The sample includes about 1,000 clones, roughly 64% of them seen just once. The material sequenced was liver tissue. The receptors were gathered from a female BALB/c mouse given C57BL/6 T cells with graft-versus-host disease after an allogeneic hematopoietic cell transplant.

In regard to this clone: Here the gene names and germline are mouse. The CDR3 end is not reached by the read, which stops 1 residue before it; the germline J gene fills it in. The chain has TRBV1 and TRBJ1-1; TRBD1 matches at 7 bases. The CDR3 contains 15 residues. The germline CDR1 and CDR2 sequences are NSQYPW and LRSPGD (reference sequence). Trimming removed 3 bases from V and 0 bases from J; junction bases left unmatched: 4. The CDR3 region is CTCSATGTANTEVFF. The CDR3 DNA, read in part, is TGCACCTGCAGTGCCACCGGGACAGCAAACACAGAAGTCTTC.

This clone was picked up one time. Mouse gene names and germline throughout. The sequenced fragment ends 1 residue before the CDR3 boundary, so the rest is inferred from the germline J gene. The chain has TRBV24 and TRBJ1-5; possibly TRBD1 for D (5 bases). The germline V gene has CDR1 KGHTA and CDR2 FRNEEI. The CDR3 is 15 residues long. Trimming removed 3 bases at V and 0 bases at J, with 9 bases between. CDR3 amino acids: CASSLRQNNNQAPLF. The part of the CDR3 DNA that was read is TGTGCCAGCAGTCTCCGACAGAATAACAACCAGGCTCCGCTT.

Only one count was recorded for this clone. The germline and genes are mouse ones. The CDR3 extends 1 residue past the end of the read, so its final part is completed from the germline J gene. This rearrangement joins TRBV26 to TRBJ2-4, with 9 nucleotides matching TRBD1. Trimming removed 5 bases from V and 3 bases from J; junction bases left unmatched: 3. In germline, CDR1 is KGHPV, CDR2 FQNQEV (reference sequence). The CDR3 runs 14 residues. CDR3 sequence reads: CASSWDRAQNTLYF. The CDR3 DNA, read in part, is TGTGCCAGCAGTTGGGACAGGGCCCAAAACACCTTGTAC.

Concerning this clone: Gene names are the mouse ones. The read comes to an end 1 residue before the CDR3 does, leaving the germline J gene to fill in the end. This rearrangement joins TRBV24 to TRBJ2-5; possibly TRBD1 or TRBD2 for D (5 bases each). Trimming removed 3 bases at V and 5 bases at J, with 9 bases between. The CDR3 runs 13 residues. Germline V gene sequence: CDR1 KGHTA, CDR2 FRNEEI. The sequenced part of the CDR3 DNA is TGTGCCAGCAGTCTTCCCGGGACAGACACCCAGTAC. Translated, it gives CASSLPGTDTQY. The whole CDR3 sequence reads CASSLPGTDTQYF.

Points on this clone: Genes and germline come from the mouse. The read ends 1 residue before the CDR3 terminus; that terminus is restored from the germline J gene. The chain employs TRBV13-2 and TRBJ2-1; 7 nucleotides align to TRBD2. This CDR3 is 14 amino acids long. V trimming: 2 bases; J trimming: 3 bases; junction bases outside the gene matches: 2. Germline CDR1 NNHNN, CDR2 SYGAGS (reference sequence). CDR3 amino acids: CASGELGVYAEQFF. The covered CDR3 bases are TGTGCCAGCGGTGAGCTGGGGGTCTATGCTGAGCAGTTC.

Comments on this clone: Genes here carry mouse names. The CDR3 end is not reached by the read, which stops 1 residue before it; the germline J gene fills it in. The chain recombines TRBV26 with TRBJ2-1, with 11 nucleotides matching TRBD1. V was clipped by 4 bases and J by 7 bases; unmatched bases: 0. The CDR3 totals 13 residues. Germline CDR1 and CDR2: KGHPV and FQNQEV (reference sequence). The CDR3 sequence: CASSRTGGAEQFF. The part of the CDR3 DNA that was read is TGTGCCAGCAGTCGGACAGGGGGCGCTGAGCAGTTC.

Notes on this clone: An end of the junction does not agree with germline; a read error may underlie this. Gene names follow the mouse nomenclature. Coverage ceases 1 residue before the CDR3 finishes, and the germline J gene fills in the end. The chain couples TRBV16 to TRBJ2-7, with D perhaps matching TRBD1 or TRBD2 (5 bases each). The V gene's germline CDR1 is SGHSA and CDR2 FRNQAP. This CDR3 has 15 residues. The part of the CDR3 DNA that was read is TGTGCAGGCAGCTTAGATTTGGGGCTCTCCTATGAACAGTAC. Translating it yields CAGSLDLGLSYEQY. The full CDR3 protein is CAGSLDLGLSYEQYF. Drawing the rest from reference TRBV16 and TRBJ2-7, the complete variable domain is NAGVIQTPRHKVTGKGQEATLWCEPISGHSAVFWYRQTIVQGLEFLTYFRNQAPIDDSGMPKERFSAQMPNQSHSTLKIQSTQPQDSAVYLCAGSLDLGLSYEQYFGPGTRLTVL.

To note about this clone: Here the gene names and germline are mouse. The CDR3 loop reads CASSQTGGSAETLYF. The DNA read from the CDR3 is TGTGCCAGCAGCCAGACTGGGGGAAGTGCAGAAACGCTGTAT. The rearrangement uses TRBV3 and TRBJ2-3; 9 bases are a match to TRBD2. The read finishes 1 residue shy of the CDR3 end, and the germline J gene is used to complete it. Germline V lookup: CDR1 SNHLY, CDR2 FYNGKV (reference sequence). V lost 5 bases, J lost 0 bases, and 3 bases stayed unmatched. CDR3 length: 15 residues.

To note about this clone: Mouse germline and gene names are used. The read gets to within 1 residue of the CDR3 end, and the germline J gene fills in the rest. The chain couples TRBV20 to TRBJ2-3; D gene ambiguous. This CDR3 has 12 residues. Germline values: CDR1 GFQATS, CDR2 STVNSAI. The V gene lost 5 bases and the J gene lost 0 bases, with 6 bases spanning the gap. CDR3 amino acids: CGAQTSAETLYF. Partial CDR3 DNA: TGTGGTGCTCAGACAAGTGCAGAAACGCTGTAT. Using reference TRBV20 and TRBJ2-3 for the parts outside the CDR3, the full variable domain is GALVYQYPRRTICKSGTSMRMECQAVGFQATSVAWYRQSPQKTFELIALSTVNSAIKYEQNFTQEKFPISHPNLSFSSMTVLNAYLEDRGLYLCGAQTSAETLYFGSGTRLTVL.

Turning to this clone: Gene names follow the mouse nomenclature. The read stops 1 residue short of the end of the CDR3; the missing end is completed from the germline J gene. The V call is TRBV12-1, the J call TRBJ2-1; a weak D match, TRBD1 (5 bases). CDR3 length: 12 residues. Germline V gene lookup returns CDR1 SGHSN and CDR2 HYEKVE. Trimming cost V 0 bases and J 6 bases, with 5 bases left between them. The CDR3 is CASSLQGAEQFF. CDR3 DNA (partial): TGTGCCAGCTCTCTCCAGGGTGCTGAGCAGTTC.

A word on this clone: Gene names denote mouse genes. The read gets to within 1 residue of the CDR3 end, and the germline J gene fills in the rest. V and J are TRBV3 and TRBJ2-7; 9 nucleotides align to TRBD2. CDR1 SNHLY and CDR2 FYNGKV come from the germline V gene (reference sequence). With 2 bases clipped from V and 4 bases from J, the junction kept 0 bases outside the gene matches. This CDR3 has 13 amino acids. CDR3 DNA, as far as it was read: TGTGCCAGCAGCTTACTGGGGGGGTATGAACAGTAC. Translation gives CASSLLGGYEQY. The CDR3 as a whole reads CASSLLGGYEQYF.

Concerning this clone: The germline gene is not matched at one end of the junction; a read error may be the cause. Mouse germline and gene names are used. Read sequence stops 1 residue before the CDR3 end, and the germline J gene provides the missing end. The V call is TRBV13-1, the J call TRBJ1-3, with D possibly TRBD1 on 6 matching bases. CDR1 is NSHNY, CDR2 SYGAGN, per germline. The CDR3 is made up of 14 amino acids. CDR3 residues: CASTDAGAPNTLYF. The DNA read from the CDR3 is TGTGCCAGCACTGATGCAGGGGCTCCAAATACGCTCTAT.

Points on this clone: Genes here carry mouse names. The DNA ends 1 residue before the CDR3 does, and the rest of the CDR3 is filled in from the germline J gene. The chain joins TRBV16 to TRBJ1-1; the match to TRBD1 covers 11 bases. The CDR3 length is 15 residues. Germline values: CDR1 SGHSA, CDR2 FRNQAP. After removal of 5 bases from V and 2 bases from J, the junction contained 4 bases not matched to a gene. CDR3 DNA (partial): TGTGCAAGCAGCCCGAGGACAGGGGGCAACACAGAAGTCTTC. Residues: CASSPRTGGNTEVF. The whole CDR3 sequence reads CASSPRTGGNTEVFF.

As concerns this clone: Mouse germline and gene names are used. The read halts 1 residue ahead of the CDR3 end, with the missing end drawn from the germline J gene. The chain links TRBV26 to TRBJ1-1; 8 bases match TRBD1. Looked up from germline, CDR1 is KGHPV and CDR2 is FQNQEV (reference sequence). The CDR3 covers 15 residues. Trimming removed 0 bases from V and 5 bases from J; junction bases left unmatched: 5. The CDR3 DNA, read in part, is TGTGCCAGCAGTCTGTCGCAGGGGGCTGGGACAGAAGTCTTC. This encodes CASSLSQGAGTEVF. The whole CDR3 reads CASSLSQGAGTEVFF. The whole variable domain, remainder taken from reference TRBV26 and TRBJ1-1, is NSKVIQTPRYLVKGQGQKAKMRCIPEKGHPVVFWYQQNKNNEFKFLINFQNQEVLQQIDMTEKRFSAECPSNSPCSLEIQSSEAGDSALYLCASSLSQGAGTEVFFGKGTRLTVV.

A word on this clone: Genes here carry mouse names. The CDR3 is cut off 1 residue early in the read; its end comes from the germline J gene. The J gene is TRBJ1-1, the V gene TRBV26; D ambiguous. CDR3 size: 12 residues. Germline loops: CDR1 KGHPV, CDR2 FQNQEV (reference sequence). V gave up 3 bases and J gave up 5 bases, with 7 bases separating them. CDR3 DNA (partial): TGTGCCAGCAGTCTAAGAGGGACAGAAGTCTTC. Protein sequence: CASSLRGTEVF. The entire CDR3 sequence reads CASSLRGTEVFF.

With regard to this clone: Gene names are the mouse ones. Sequencing ends 1 residue short of the CDR3 end; the germline J gene provides the rest. The chain recombines TRBV15 with TRBJ2-2; 11 bases line up with TRBD2. The germline V gene encodes CDR1 SGHND and CDR2 FRSKSL. The CDR3 has 17 residues. The V gene end was trimmed by 3 bases and the J gene end by 0 bases; junction bases not matched to a gene: 3. Partial CDR3 DNA: TGTGCCAGCAGTTTGACTGGGGGGGGCTCAAACACCGGGCAGCTCTAC. This encodes CASSLTGGGSNTGQLY. The full CDR3 is CASSLTGGGSNTGQLYF.

Concerning this clone: Genes here carry mouse names. The read terminates 1 residue ahead of where the CDR3 ends, so the germline J gene completes it. The chain joins TRBV5 to TRBJ2-5; TRBD2 matches 11 bases. The CDR3 loop spans 13 amino acids. Germline assignment: CDR1 LGHNA and CDR2 YNLKQL (reference sequence). V shed 6 bases, J shed 4 bases, and the junction held 0 bases outside the gene matches. The CDR3 sequence is CASRDWGEDTQYF. The covered CDR3 bases are TGTGCCAGCAGGGACTGGGGGGAAGACACCCAGTAC.

Worth noting for this clone: Gene names refer to mouse genes. The read falls 1 residue short of the CDR3 end, and the missing part is taken from the germline J gene. This sequence joins TRBV13-2 and TRBJ2-5; 11 nucleotides match TRBD2. The CDR3 is 18 residues long. With V trimmed by 1 base and J by 1 base, 8 bases remained unmatched. Germline CDR1 is NNHNN and CDR2 is SYGAGS (reference sequence). CDR3 in amino acids: CASGDNWGGAIDQDTQYF. CDR3 bases read: TGTGCCAGCGGTGATAACTGGGGGGGCGCCATCGACCAAGACACCCAGTAC.

This clone was recorded once. Gene names are the mouse ones. The read gets to within 1 residue of the CDR3 end, and the germline J gene fills in the rest. The chain uses TRBV26 and TRBJ2-5; a possible D gene is TRBD1 (5 bases). The CDR3 extends over 12 amino acids. The V end lost 6 bases, the J end lost 5 bases, and 9 bases lay between the germline ends. From germline, CDR1 is KGHPV and CDR2 FQNQEV (reference sequence). The CDR3 here is CASRQGRDTQYF. The DNA read from the CDR3 is TGTGCCAGCAGGCAGGGAAGAGACACCCAGTAC.

Concerning this clone itself: All gene names here are mouse names. The CDR3 extends 1 residue past the end of the read, so its final part is completed from the germline J gene. This chain links TRBV2 with TRBJ1-1, with 10 bases identical to TRBD1. The CDR3 totals 15 residues. V lost 0 bases to trimming and J lost 4 bases; unmatched junction nucleotides: 2. Per germline, CDR1 LGHNA and CDR2 YSYQKL. The CDR3 spells CASSQDGDRGTEVFF. CDR3 DNA (partial): TGTGCCAGCAGCCAAGATGGGGACAGGGGCACAGAAGTCTTC.

By frequency in the sample, this clone is large. The gene names given are mouse names. The sequence runs out 1 residue before the end of the CDR3; the remainder is reconstructed from the germline J gene. The chain recombines TRBV29 with TRBJ1-4; D is perhaps TRBD1 (5 bases). Trimming took 6 bases from V and 7 from J, leaving 9 bases between them. The CDR3 consists of 12 residues. CDR1 and CDR2 from the germline V gene are MSHET and SYDVDS. CDR3 region: CASRGQGERLFF. The sequenced CDR3 bases are TGTGCTAGCAGGGGGCAGGGCGAAAGATTATTT. Using reference TRBV29 and TRBJ1-4 for the parts outside the CDR3, the full variable domain is DMKVTQMPRYLIKRMGENVLLECGQDMSHETMYWYRQDPGLGLQLIYISYDVDSNSEGDIPKGYRVSRKKREHFSLILDSAKTNQTSVYFCASRGQGERLFFGHGTKLSVL.

As for this clone: Here the gene names and germline are mouse. The read halts 1 residue ahead of the CDR3 end, with the missing end drawn from the germline J gene. The chain recombines TRBV16 with TRBJ2-3, with 8 bases aligning to TRBD1. V shed 2 bases and J 3 bases; nucleotides not matched to a gene: 4. Germline V gives CDR1 SGHSA, CDR2 FRNQAP. The CDR3 is 15 residues long. Partial CDR3 DNA: TGTGCAAGCAGCTTACTCCCAGGGGGCGCAGAAACGCTGTAT. As protein: CASSLLPGGAETLY. Given in full, the CDR3 is CASSLLPGGAETLYF.

As regards this clone: Each gene name is a mouse one. Read coverage stops 1 residue before the CDR3 terminus; the germline J gene supplies the remainder. The rearrangement uses TRBV19 and TRBJ2-7, with 7 bases lining up with TRBD1. The V and J ends lost 0 bases and 3 bases, in that order; junction bases with no gene match: 3. CDR3 length: 14 residues. The germline gives CDR1 FNHDT, CDR2 SITEND (reference sequence). Here the CDR3 reads CASSIVPGGYEQYF. The covered CDR3 bases are TGTGCCAGCAGTATAGTCCCAGGGGGCTATGAACAGTAC.

Only one count was recorded for this clone. The gene names given are mouse names. The missing CDR3 end, 1 residue past where the read stops, is filled in from the germline J gene. The chain links TRBV26 to TRBJ1-4; no firm D call. Germline lookup yields CDR1 KGHPV and CDR2 FQNQEV (reference sequence). Trimming took off 6 bases at V and 3 bases at J, with 5 bases between the two ends. This CDR3 is built from 12 residues. The sequenced CDR3 bases are TGTGCCAGCAGCTCCGCCAACGAAAGATTATTT. Its protein product is CASSSANERLF. The full CDR3 sequence reads CASSSANERLFF.

As regards this clone: Germline and genes here are mouse. The read gets to within 1 residue of the CDR3 end, and the germline J gene fills in the rest. The chain couples TRBV14 to TRBJ2-7, with D uncertain. The CDR3 runs to 11 residues. Between the trimmed V and J ends, which lost 2 bases and 4 bases, there was a span of 4 bases. Germline-derived CDR1 and CDR2 are SGHDT and FRDEAV. The CDR3 here is CASSFGYEQYF. Partial CDR3 DNA: TGTGCCAGCAGTTTTGGGTATGAACAGTAC.

As for this clone: Any gene name here is a mouse gene name. Read data end 1 residue before the CDR3 end; the end is taken from the germline J gene. The chain is built from TRBV3 and TRBJ2-5, with 7 bases fitting TRBD1. CDR1 SNHLY and CDR2 FYNGKV come from the germline V gene (reference sequence). This CDR3 comprises 14 residues. After removal of 1 base from V and 6 bases from J, the junction contained 4 bases not matched to a gene. The sequenced part of the CDR3 DNA is TGTGCCAGCAGCTTAGAGACAGGGATTGACACCCAGTAC. Amino acid sequence: CASSLETGIDTQY. The full-length CDR3 reads as CASSLETGIDTQYF. The entire variable domain, with the rest obtained from reference TRBV3 and TRBJ2-5, is as follows: GPKVLQIPSHQIIDMGQMVTLNCDPVSNHLYFYWYKQILGQQMEFLVNFYNGKVMEKSKLFKDQFSVERPDGSYFTLKIQPTALEDSAVYFCASSLETGIDTQYFGPGTRLLVL.

A note on this clone: Gene names and germline match the mouse. The CDR3 reads CASGRTFNQDTQYF. The DNA read from the CDR3 is TGTGCCAGCGGTCGGACTTTTAACCAAGACACCCAGTAC. The rearrangement uses TRBV13-2 and TRBJ2-5; D possibly corresponds to TRBD2 (5 bases). The read ends 1 residue shy of where the CDR3 ends; the end is completed using the germline J gene. With 4 bases removed from V and 0 bases from J, the gap between germline ends came to 9 bases. Per germline, CDR1 NNHNN and CDR2 SYGAGS (reference sequence). The CDR3 extends over 14 amino acids.

On this clone itself: The gene names here belong to mouse. The read stops 1 residue short of the end of the CDR3; the missing end is completed from the germline J gene. The J gene is TRBJ2-5, the V gene TRBV1; a possible D gene is TRBD2 (5 bases). The CDR3 runs to 13 residues. Trimming took off 3 bases at V and 3 bases at J, with 7 bases between the two ends. Germline V lookup: CDR1 NSQYPW, CDR2 LRSPGD (reference sequence). CDR3 bases read: TGCACCTGCAGTGCTGTGGGGCAAGACACCCAGTAC. This translates into CTCSAVGQDTQY. The whole CDR3 sequence reads CTCSAVGQDTQYF.

The sample holds a few counts of this clone. The gene symbols are mouse symbols. The read terminates 1 residue before the CDR3 end, so the remaining end is supplied by the germline J gene. The chain links TRBV1 to TRBJ2-7; TRBD2 matches at 8 bases. Germline V gives CDR1 NSQYPW, CDR2 LRSPGD (reference sequence). Trimming took 0 bases from V and 3 from J; bases not matched to a gene: 1. This CDR3 contains 14 residues. CDR3 loop: CTCSADTGGYEQYF. CDR3 bases read: TGCACCTGCAGTGCAGATACTGGGGGCTATGAACAGTAC. Together with reference TRBV1 and TRBJ2-7, the CDR3 gives the full variable domain: VTLLEQNPRWRLVPRGQAVNLRCILKNSQYPWMSWYQQDLQKQLQWLFTLRSPGDKEVKSLPGADYLATRVTDTELRLQVANMSQGRTLYCTCSADTGGYEQYFGPGTRLTVL.

A few counts support this clone. Any gene name here is a mouse gene name. The read stops 1 residue short of the end of the CDR3; the missing end is completed from the germline J gene. The chain joins TRBV15 to TRBJ1-5; no reliable D call. Trimming removed 4 bases at V and 3 bases at J, with 10 bases between. The CDR3 is 14 residues long. Germline V lookup: CDR1 SGHND, CDR2 FRSKSL. The CDR3 DNA, read in part, is TGTGCCAGCAGTTGGGGAGGAGGCAACCAGGCTCCGCTT. This encodes CASSWGGGNQAPL. The complete CDR3 protein is CASSWGGGNQAPLF.